This T cell receptor beta chain was recovered during a study of response to subunit inactivated influenza vaccine. Germline V lookup: CDR1 MGHDK, CDR2 SYGVNS. This CDR3 spans 16 amino acids. The J segment lost 4 bases and the V segment lost 8 bases, leaving 16 bases of the junction unmatched. TCRdb ran MiXCR on the RT-PCR reads and lists one entry per CDR3 protein. The sample has about 570,000 distinct CDR3 sequences, about 10% seen once. The data were also submitted as part of a second study, on T cells expressing NK-cell markers. From that study: cDNA encoding TCR beta was synthesized via 5'RACE template switching incorporating UMIs. These clonotypes additionally ranked first within the CD3+CD56-NKG2C+ fraction of a handful of donors.

The specimen comprised PBMCs from blood, sampled on the day of vaccination. The TCR was taken from a man in his forties or fifties who received an inactivated influenza vaccine. The chain employs TRBV25-1 and TRBJ1-1; 7 bases map to TRBD1. The CDR3, as DNA: TGTGCCAGCTCAAGGACAGGTTACCCCTTTGGCACTGAAGCTTTCTTT. Its translation: CASSRTGYPFGTEAFF.